Each of the 5 T cell receptor beta chains below was sequenced from the same sample in a study of control samples from healthy donors and cancer patients. Assay: immunoSEQ multiplex PCR; the TCRdb copy retains only in-frame clones and omits some. The sample yields under 450,000 clones, around 90% seen once. The sequenced sample consisted of PBMCs. These receptors all stem from a man aged 35 to 55 with head and neck cancer.

The chain uses TRBV19 and TRBJ2-7; D is undetermined. The CDR3 extends over 16 amino acids. The V gene's germline CDR1 is LNHDA and CDR2 SQIVND (reference sequence). Trimming took off 5 bases at V and 3 bases at J, with 20 bases between the two ends. The CDR3 loop reads CASSGSAIARIYEQYF. CDR3 DNA sequence: TGTGCCAGTAGTGGGTCCGCAATTGCCCGGATCTACGAGCAGTACTTC.

This clone has a single count. CDR3 loop: CAISESLYTGELFF. The CDR3 coding sequence is TGTGCCATCAGTGAGTCCCTGTACACCGGGGAGCTGTTTTTT. The chain uses TRBV10-3 and TRBJ2-2; no firm D call. The CDR3 spans 14 residues. The germline gives CDR1 ENHRY, CDR2 SYGVKD. Trimming removed 0 bases at V and 3 bases at J, with 5 bases between.

The V and J genes are TRBV19 and TRBJ2-7; the match to TRBD2 covers 7 bases. Trimming at V came to 5 bases and at J to 4 bases, leaving 5 bases not matched to a gene. The CDR3 is 13 amino acids. CDR1 is LNHDA, CDR2 SQIVND, per germline (reference sequence). CDR3 coding DNA: TGTGCCAGTAGTCTCCTGGGGGGGTACGAGCAGTACTTC. Translating it yields CASSLLGGYEQYF.

As to this clone: Other nucleotide sequences in the sample specify the same CDR3. The V and J genes are TRBV30 and TRBJ1-5; tentatively, D is TRBD1 (6 bases). Germline loops: CDR1 GTSNPN, CDR2 SVGIG (reference sequence). This CDR3 has 13 amino acids. V was pared by 2 bases and J by 5 bases, with 10 bases between. CDR3 protein: CAWSRGGDQPQHF. CDR3 nucleotides: TGTGCCTGGAGTAGGGGGGGGGATCAGCCCCAGCATTTT.

V gene TRBV27 combines with J gene TRBJ2-7, with 16 positions matching TRBD2. The germline gives CDR1 MNHEY, CDR2 SMNVEV (reference sequence). The CDR3 is 17 amino acids. V was pared by 4 bases and J by 5 bases, with 8 bases of the junction left unmatched. The CDR3 spells CASSWGLAGGSGDEQYF. The CDR3 region has the DNA TGTGCCAGCAGTTGGGGACTAGCGGGAGGGTCCGGGGACGAGCAGTACTTC.